This TCR beta chain emerged from a study of T-cell memory formation after mild COVID-19. Looking at the study overall: Each donor largely had its own TCR clusters. Study conclusions and caveats: Later expanders leaned toward CD4+, whereas clones contracting from day 15 to 85 were balanced CD4/CD8. Some clones that responded were present in memory (sampled pre-infection), which suggests cross-reactive memory joined.

Constant-segment-primed 5'RACE gave TCR alpha and TCR beta cDNA libraries with sample barcodes and UMIs. One entry per CDR3 protein, called by TCRdb with MiXCR from the 5' RACE reads. The table records roughly 250,000 distinct CDR3 sequences, roughly 17% of them present only once. The table lists this clonotype with a few counts. Its antigen is not known. Germline loops: CDR1 LNHNV, CDR2 YYDKDF (reference sequence). The CDR3 sequence is 15 residues long. The germline V and J ends were trimmed by 1 base and 2 bases, with 11 bases remaining between them. The specimen sequenced was PBMCs or a T cell subset sorted from them (not recorded which). This clonotype was sampled from a man younger than 30 who had mild COVID-19 (a few samples of this study predate the infection). Cell type and time point are not known. The chain recombines TRBV15 with TRBJ1-2; D is uncertain. The CDR3 DNA reads as TGTGCCACCAGCAGAGTGCCTGACGTCAACTATGGCTACACCTTC. Its translation is CATSRVPDVNYGYTF.